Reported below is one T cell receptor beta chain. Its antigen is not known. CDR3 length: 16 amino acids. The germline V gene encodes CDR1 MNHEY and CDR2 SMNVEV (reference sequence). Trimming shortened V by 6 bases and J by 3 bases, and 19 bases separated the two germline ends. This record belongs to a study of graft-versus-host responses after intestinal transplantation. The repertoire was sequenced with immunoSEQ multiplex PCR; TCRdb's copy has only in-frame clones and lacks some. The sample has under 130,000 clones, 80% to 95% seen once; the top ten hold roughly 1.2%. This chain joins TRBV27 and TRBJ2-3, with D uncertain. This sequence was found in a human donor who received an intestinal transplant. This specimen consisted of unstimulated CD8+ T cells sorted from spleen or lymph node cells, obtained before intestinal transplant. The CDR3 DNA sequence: TGTGCCAGCAGCCCTTTGCCGGACGAGTTGACAGATACGCAGTATTTT. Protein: CASSPLPDELTDTQYF.